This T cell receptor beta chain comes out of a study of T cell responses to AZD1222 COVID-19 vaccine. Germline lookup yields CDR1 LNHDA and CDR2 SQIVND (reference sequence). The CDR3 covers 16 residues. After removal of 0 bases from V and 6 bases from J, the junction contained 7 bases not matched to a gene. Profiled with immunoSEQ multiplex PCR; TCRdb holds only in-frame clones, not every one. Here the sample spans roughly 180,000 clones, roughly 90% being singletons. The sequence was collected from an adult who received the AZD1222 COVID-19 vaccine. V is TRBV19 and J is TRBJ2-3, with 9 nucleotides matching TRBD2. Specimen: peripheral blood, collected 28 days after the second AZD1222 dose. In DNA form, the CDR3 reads TGTGCCAGTAGTATAGAAGGTTTTAGCGGGAGTGATACGCAGTATTTT. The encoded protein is CASSIEGFSGSDTQYF.